The present T cell receptor (beta chain) was sequenced within a study of technical replicates of blood from a handful of donors. Assay: immunoSEQ multiplex PCR; the TCRdb copy retains only in-frame clones and omits some. The top ten clones hold about 0.36% of a sample with about 74,000 clones, almost 96% of them seen once. Germline V gives CDR1 GTSNPN, CDR2 SVGIG (reference sequence). With V trimmed by 6 bases and J by 4 bases, 1 base remained unmatched. The CDR3 covers 11 residues. Sequencing was carried out using T cells isolated from PBMCs. This sequence joins TRBV30 and TRBJ1-1; 8 bases are shared with TRBD1. The TCR sequence derives from a human donor in good health. The CDR3: CACDRGTEAFF. The CDR3, as DNA: TGTGCCTGTGACAGGGGCACTGAAGCTTTCTTT.